The 23 T cell receptor beta chains below were found in one sample sequenced in a study of early T cells in non-severe SARS-CoV-2 infection. One entry per CDR3 protein results from TCRdb running MiXCR on the 5' RACE reads. The table shows over 55,000 distinct CDR3 sequences, with around 12% occurring only once. Material: whole blood. These receptors originate from an adult who was a healthcare worker with PCR-confirmed SARS-CoV-2 infection or an uninfected control (not recorded which).

The table lists this clonotype with many counts. The chain recombines TRBV5-1 with TRBJ2-7, with 7 bases identical to TRBD1. CDR3 length equals 16 residues. Germline-derived CDR1 and CDR2 are SGHRS and YFSETQ. J lost 2 bases, V lost 3 bases, and 11 bases had no gene match. The CDR3 region has the DNA TGCGCCAGCAGCTCAGAAACGGGACAGATTGCCTACGAGCAGTACTTC. Amino acid sequence: CASSSETGQIAYEQYF. Combining the CDR3 with reference TRBV5-1 and TRBJ2-7 gives the whole variable domain KAGVTQTPRYLIKTRGQQVTLSCSPISGHRSVSWYQQTPGQGLQFLFEYFSETQRNKGNFPGRFSGRQFSNSRSEMNVSTLELGDSALYLCASSSETGQIAYEQYFGPGTRLTVT.

This clonotype was seen repeatedly, ten times or more. CDR3 amino acids: CASSVVKGTYEQYF. The CDR3 DNA sequence: TGTGCCAGCAGCGTAGTGAAGGGCACCTACGAGCAGTACTTC. This chain links TRBV9 with TRBJ2-7; D not certain. Per germline, CDR1 SGDLS and CDR2 YYNGEE. Deletions cut 0 bases from V and 2 bases from J, with 9 bases between. This CDR3 spans 14 amino acids.

This clonotype was observed many times. The V call is TRBV19, the J call TRBJ2-5, with 9 bases fitting TRBD1. Unmatched junction bases numbered 4, after V lost 7 bases and J lost 4 bases. CDR1 and CDR2 (germline): LNHDA, SQIVND (reference sequence). CDR3 length equals 13 residues. CDR3 in DNA: TGTGCCAGTATGGGGACAGGGCTAGAGACCCAGTACTTC. Amino acids: CASMGTGLETQYF.

This clonotype was observed at least ten times. The chain carries TRBV28 and TRBJ2-3, with D possibly TRBD1 on 5 matching bases. The V and J ends lost 3 bases and 3 bases respectively, with 16 bases between them. The CDR3 has 16 residues. Germline CDR1 reads MDHEN; CDR2 reads SYDVKM. The CDR3 is CASSFSRAKGTDTQYF. CDR3 nucleotides: TGTGCCAGCAGTTTTTCCAGGGCCAAGGGGACAGATACGCAGTATTTT. The variable domain in full, completed from reference TRBV28 and TRBJ2-3, reads DVKVTQSSRYLVKRTGEKVFLECVQDMDHENMFWYRQDPGLGLRLIYFSYDVKMKEKGDIPEGYSVSREKKERFSLILESASTNQTSMYLCASSFSRAKGTDTQYFGPGTRLTVL.

This clonotype was counted many times. The V and J genes are TRBV27 and TRBJ2-3, with 7 positions matching TRBD1. J gave up 0 bases and V 9 bases, and 9 bases lay outside the gene matches. From germline, CDR1 is MNHEY and CDR2 SMNVEV (reference sequence). The CDR3 is 15 amino acids. The DNA for the CDR3 is TGTGCCAGTGCCCCGGACAGGCCTAGCACAGATACGCAGTATTTT. Its translation is CASAPDRPSTDTQYF.

The rearrangement joins TRBV2 to TRBJ1-2, with 7 bases matching TRBD1. Trimming cost V 6 bases and J 2 bases; bases outside gene matches: 3. Germline loops: CDR1 SNHLY, CDR2 FYNNEI. CDR3 size: 13 residues. Here the CDR3 reads CASRDRENYGYTF. CDR3 bases: TGTGCCAGCAGAGACAGGGAAAACTATGGCTACACCTTC.

As regards this clonotype: Its ends do not fully match the called genes, so a read error is possible. The chain couples TRBV29-1 to TRBJ2-5; D perhaps matches TRBD1 (5 bases). Germline CDR1 and CDR2: SQVTM and ANQGSEA. The CDR3 sequence is 12 residues long. CDR3 amino acids: CSVGRVEEAQYF. DNA of the CDR3: TGCAGCGTTGGCAGGGTGGAAGAGGCCCAGTACTTC.

This clonotype was detected a few times. The DNA for the CDR3 is TGTGCCAGCAGCACCTGGACAGGGGGCTTGGACACTGAAGCTTTCTTT. It yields the protein CASSTWTGGLDTEAFF. The chain couples TRBV11-1 to TRBJ1-1; 11 positions match TRBD1. This CDR3 region has 16 residues. CDR1 and CDR2 (germline): SGHAT, FQDESV (reference sequence). The J segment lost 3 bases and the V segment lost 5 bases, leaving 8 bases of the junction unmatched. The complete variable domain, with remaining parts taken from reference TRBV11-1 and TRBJ1-1, reads EAEVAQSPRYKITEKSQAVAFWCDPISGHATLYWYRQILGQGPELLVQFQDESVVDDSQLPKDRFSAERLKGVDSTLKIQPAELGDSAMYLCASSTWTGGLDTEAFFGQGTRLTVV.

This clonotype was detected only a few times. The chain links TRBV18 to TRBJ2-1, with D uncertain. The germline CDR1 and CDR2 sequences are KGHSH and LQKENI. CDR3 length: 13 residues. V was pared by 2 bases and J by 6 bases, with 8 bases between. The CDR3 DNA follows: TGTGCCAGCTCACCATCTACCAGCAATGAGCAGTTCTTC. This encodes CASSPSTSNEQFF. Combining the CDR3 with reference TRBV18 and TRBJ2-1 gives the whole variable domain NAGVMQNPRHLVRRRGQEARLRCSPMKGHSHVYWYRQLPEEGLKFMVYLQKENIIDESGMPKERFSAEFPKEGPSILRIQQVVRGDSAAYFCASSPSTSNEQFFGPGTRLTVL.

The genes are TRBV24-1 and TRBJ2-1; 7 nucleotides match TRBD2. The V gene's germline CDR1 is KGHDR and CDR2 SFDVKD. This CDR3 is built from 16 residues. After removal of 5 bases from V and 2 bases from J, the junction contained 8 bases not matched to a gene. CDR3 protein: CATSGSLLATYNEQFF. The CDR3 DNA reads TGTGCCACCAGTGGCTCATTACTAGCGACCTACAATGAGCAGTTCTTC.

This chain uses TRBV4-1 with TRBJ2-1; D might be TRBD2 (5 bases). Germline V gives CDR1 MGHRA, CDR2 YSYEKL. The V and J ends lost 0 bases and 8 bases respectively, with 8 bases between them. This CDR3 region has 13 residues. The CDR3 region has the DNA TGCGCCAGCAGCCAAGAACGGGATGATGAGCAGTTCTTC. As protein: CASSQERDDEQFF.

J is TRBJ2-7 and V is TRBV6-6; the D gene could be TRBD1 or TRBD2 (5 bases each). CDR1 and CDR2 from the germline V gene are MNHNY and SVGAGI (reference sequence). The length of the CDR3 is 15 residues. Trimming removed 8 bases at V and 3 bases at J, with 20 bases between. CDR3 residues: CASAPRGSLVYEQYF. In nucleotides, the CDR3 is TGTGCCAGCGCCCCTCGGGGCAGTCTAGTCTACGAGCAGTACTTC.

This chain connects TRBV3-1 to TRBJ2-7, with D unresolved. The germline gives CDR1 LGHDT, CDR2 YNNKEL (reference sequence). V gave up 0 bases and J gave up 2 bases, with 11 bases separating them. The CDR3 sequence is 15 residues long. The CDR3 protein is CASSQEIGRTYEQYF. The CDR3 DNA reads as TGTGCCAGCAGCCAAGAAATCGGTAGAACCTACGAGCAGTACTTC.

The CDR3 is CASSTTTSANYNEQFF. CDR3 nucleotides: TGTGCCAGCAGCACCACAACTAGCGCAAACTACAATGAGCAGTTCTTC. V usage is TRBV7-9 and J usage is TRBJ2-1; 7 bases line up with TRBD2. This CDR3 comprises 16 residues. Germline values: CDR1 SEHNR, CDR2 FQNEAQ (reference sequence). Trimming removed 5 bases from V and 3 bases from J; junction bases left unmatched: 10. The entire variable domain, with the rest obtained from reference TRBV7-9 and TRBJ2-1, is as follows: DTGVSQNPRHKITKRGQNVTFRCDPISEHNRLYWYRQTLGQGPEFLTYFQNEAQLEKSRLLSDRFSAERPKGSFSTLEIQRTEQGDSAMYLCASSTTTSANYNEQFFGPGTRLTVL.

This clonotype was seen more than once but under ten times. The chain couples TRBV24-1 to TRBJ2-1; 8 nucleotides align to TRBD2. Germline trimming cut 1 base from V and 7 bases from J; bases unmatched to any gene: 8. In germline, CDR1 is KGHDR, CDR2 SFDVKD. The CDR3 runs to 16 residues. Here the CDR3 DNA reads TGTGCCACCAGTGATTTATTGGCTAGCGGGTCAAATGAGCAGTTCTTC. Translated, it gives CATSDLLASGSNEQFF.

J is TRBJ2-1 and V is TRBV7-9; D unclear. The V and J ends lost 4 bases and 3 bases respectively, with 16 bases between them. The CDR3 totals 16 residues. Germline V gives CDR1 SEHNR, CDR2 FQNEAQ (reference sequence). The CDR3 nucleotides are TGTGCCAGCAGCTCTGGCGGCACAGTCGTCTACAATGAGCAGTTCTTC. This sequence encodes CASSSGGTVVYNEQFF.

V is TRBV20-1 and J is TRBJ1-2, with TRBD1 identical over 9 bases. V lost 2 bases to trimming and J lost 5 bases; unmatched junction nucleotides: 12. CDR1 is DFQATT, CDR2 SNEGSKA, per germline (reference sequence). This CDR3 is 16 amino acids long. CDR3 loop: CSARRETGGTEYGYTF. In nucleotides, the CDR3 is TGCAGTGCTAGAAGAGAGACAGGGGGGACGGAGTATGGCTACACCTTC.

This clonotype appeared many times. The gene calls are TRBV20-1 and TRBJ2-2; 7 bases line up with TRBD2. From germline, CDR1 is DFQATT and CDR2 SNEGSKA (reference sequence). The J segment lost 4 bases and the V segment lost 8 bases, leaving 7 bases of the junction unmatched. The CDR3 sequence is 13 residues long. The CDR3 DNA reads TGCAGTCCCCTGGGGGGGACCACCGGGGAGCTGTTTTTT. Amino acids: CSPLGGTTGELFF.

The chain carries TRBV28 and TRBJ2-7, with TRBD1 as a possible D gene (5 bases). Germline CDR1 and CDR2: MDHEN and SYDVKM. The CDR3 contains 14 residues. Between the trimmed V and J ends, which lost 4 bases and 0 bases, there was a span of 10 bases. Here the CDR3 DNA reads TGTGCCAGCAGTTCGACAGTCCGCTCCTACGAGCAGTACTTC. It specifies CASSSTVRSYEQYF. Supplemented by reference TRBV28 and TRBJ2-7, the full variable domain reads DVKVTQSSRYLVKRTGEKVFLECVQDMDHENMFWYRQDPGLGLRLIYFSYDVKMKEKGDIPEGYSVSREKKERFSLILESASTNQTSMYLCASSSTVRSYEQYFGPGTRLTVT.

This clonotype was seen many times. The gene calls are TRBV2 and TRBJ2-7; no clear D gene. This CDR3 region has 15 residues. Germline CDR1 reads SNHLY; CDR2 reads FYNNEI. With 7 bases removed from V and 3 bases from J, the gap between germline ends came to 19 bases. Here the CDR3 DNA reads TGTGCCAGCATCCCAACCCTTCTAACCAGCTACGAGCAGTACTTC. It codes for CASIPTLLTSYEQYF.

This clonotype is medium-sized (0.01 to 0.1%) in the sample. The chain recombines TRBV18 with TRBJ2-3; 9 bases agree with TRBD1. The CDR3 loop spans 15 amino acids. The V gene end was trimmed by 6 bases and the J gene end by 3 bases; junction bases not matched to a gene: 7. CDR1 and CDR2 (germline): KGHSH, LQKENI. The CDR3 is CASSLSTGGTDTQYF. The CDR3 region has the DNA TGTGCCAGCTCCCTATCGACAGGGGGTACAGATACGCAGTATTTT.

This clonotype has ten or more counts. This chain links TRBV6-2 or TRBV6-3 with TRBJ2-1; 11 bases are a match to TRBD2. CDR1 and CDR2 from the germline V gene are MNHEY and SVGEGT. CDR3 size: 19 residues. Unmatched junction bases numbered 8, after V lost 1 base and J lost 0 bases. The CDR3 protein is CASSYLAGGSPSSYNEQFF. CDR3 bases: TGTGCCAGCAGTTACTTAGCGGGGGGGAGCCCTAGCTCCTACAATGAGCAGTTCTTC.

DNA of the CDR3: TGTGCCAGCAGCCCAGGACTGCATCAAGAGACCCAGTACTTC. Its protein is CASSPGLHQETQYF. This chain connects TRBV11-2 to TRBJ2-5; D possibly corresponds to TRBD2 (5 bases). Germline V gives CDR1 SGHAT, CDR2 FQNNGV. V was clipped by 5 bases and J by 2 bases, with 12 bases between them. CDR3 length equals 14 residues.